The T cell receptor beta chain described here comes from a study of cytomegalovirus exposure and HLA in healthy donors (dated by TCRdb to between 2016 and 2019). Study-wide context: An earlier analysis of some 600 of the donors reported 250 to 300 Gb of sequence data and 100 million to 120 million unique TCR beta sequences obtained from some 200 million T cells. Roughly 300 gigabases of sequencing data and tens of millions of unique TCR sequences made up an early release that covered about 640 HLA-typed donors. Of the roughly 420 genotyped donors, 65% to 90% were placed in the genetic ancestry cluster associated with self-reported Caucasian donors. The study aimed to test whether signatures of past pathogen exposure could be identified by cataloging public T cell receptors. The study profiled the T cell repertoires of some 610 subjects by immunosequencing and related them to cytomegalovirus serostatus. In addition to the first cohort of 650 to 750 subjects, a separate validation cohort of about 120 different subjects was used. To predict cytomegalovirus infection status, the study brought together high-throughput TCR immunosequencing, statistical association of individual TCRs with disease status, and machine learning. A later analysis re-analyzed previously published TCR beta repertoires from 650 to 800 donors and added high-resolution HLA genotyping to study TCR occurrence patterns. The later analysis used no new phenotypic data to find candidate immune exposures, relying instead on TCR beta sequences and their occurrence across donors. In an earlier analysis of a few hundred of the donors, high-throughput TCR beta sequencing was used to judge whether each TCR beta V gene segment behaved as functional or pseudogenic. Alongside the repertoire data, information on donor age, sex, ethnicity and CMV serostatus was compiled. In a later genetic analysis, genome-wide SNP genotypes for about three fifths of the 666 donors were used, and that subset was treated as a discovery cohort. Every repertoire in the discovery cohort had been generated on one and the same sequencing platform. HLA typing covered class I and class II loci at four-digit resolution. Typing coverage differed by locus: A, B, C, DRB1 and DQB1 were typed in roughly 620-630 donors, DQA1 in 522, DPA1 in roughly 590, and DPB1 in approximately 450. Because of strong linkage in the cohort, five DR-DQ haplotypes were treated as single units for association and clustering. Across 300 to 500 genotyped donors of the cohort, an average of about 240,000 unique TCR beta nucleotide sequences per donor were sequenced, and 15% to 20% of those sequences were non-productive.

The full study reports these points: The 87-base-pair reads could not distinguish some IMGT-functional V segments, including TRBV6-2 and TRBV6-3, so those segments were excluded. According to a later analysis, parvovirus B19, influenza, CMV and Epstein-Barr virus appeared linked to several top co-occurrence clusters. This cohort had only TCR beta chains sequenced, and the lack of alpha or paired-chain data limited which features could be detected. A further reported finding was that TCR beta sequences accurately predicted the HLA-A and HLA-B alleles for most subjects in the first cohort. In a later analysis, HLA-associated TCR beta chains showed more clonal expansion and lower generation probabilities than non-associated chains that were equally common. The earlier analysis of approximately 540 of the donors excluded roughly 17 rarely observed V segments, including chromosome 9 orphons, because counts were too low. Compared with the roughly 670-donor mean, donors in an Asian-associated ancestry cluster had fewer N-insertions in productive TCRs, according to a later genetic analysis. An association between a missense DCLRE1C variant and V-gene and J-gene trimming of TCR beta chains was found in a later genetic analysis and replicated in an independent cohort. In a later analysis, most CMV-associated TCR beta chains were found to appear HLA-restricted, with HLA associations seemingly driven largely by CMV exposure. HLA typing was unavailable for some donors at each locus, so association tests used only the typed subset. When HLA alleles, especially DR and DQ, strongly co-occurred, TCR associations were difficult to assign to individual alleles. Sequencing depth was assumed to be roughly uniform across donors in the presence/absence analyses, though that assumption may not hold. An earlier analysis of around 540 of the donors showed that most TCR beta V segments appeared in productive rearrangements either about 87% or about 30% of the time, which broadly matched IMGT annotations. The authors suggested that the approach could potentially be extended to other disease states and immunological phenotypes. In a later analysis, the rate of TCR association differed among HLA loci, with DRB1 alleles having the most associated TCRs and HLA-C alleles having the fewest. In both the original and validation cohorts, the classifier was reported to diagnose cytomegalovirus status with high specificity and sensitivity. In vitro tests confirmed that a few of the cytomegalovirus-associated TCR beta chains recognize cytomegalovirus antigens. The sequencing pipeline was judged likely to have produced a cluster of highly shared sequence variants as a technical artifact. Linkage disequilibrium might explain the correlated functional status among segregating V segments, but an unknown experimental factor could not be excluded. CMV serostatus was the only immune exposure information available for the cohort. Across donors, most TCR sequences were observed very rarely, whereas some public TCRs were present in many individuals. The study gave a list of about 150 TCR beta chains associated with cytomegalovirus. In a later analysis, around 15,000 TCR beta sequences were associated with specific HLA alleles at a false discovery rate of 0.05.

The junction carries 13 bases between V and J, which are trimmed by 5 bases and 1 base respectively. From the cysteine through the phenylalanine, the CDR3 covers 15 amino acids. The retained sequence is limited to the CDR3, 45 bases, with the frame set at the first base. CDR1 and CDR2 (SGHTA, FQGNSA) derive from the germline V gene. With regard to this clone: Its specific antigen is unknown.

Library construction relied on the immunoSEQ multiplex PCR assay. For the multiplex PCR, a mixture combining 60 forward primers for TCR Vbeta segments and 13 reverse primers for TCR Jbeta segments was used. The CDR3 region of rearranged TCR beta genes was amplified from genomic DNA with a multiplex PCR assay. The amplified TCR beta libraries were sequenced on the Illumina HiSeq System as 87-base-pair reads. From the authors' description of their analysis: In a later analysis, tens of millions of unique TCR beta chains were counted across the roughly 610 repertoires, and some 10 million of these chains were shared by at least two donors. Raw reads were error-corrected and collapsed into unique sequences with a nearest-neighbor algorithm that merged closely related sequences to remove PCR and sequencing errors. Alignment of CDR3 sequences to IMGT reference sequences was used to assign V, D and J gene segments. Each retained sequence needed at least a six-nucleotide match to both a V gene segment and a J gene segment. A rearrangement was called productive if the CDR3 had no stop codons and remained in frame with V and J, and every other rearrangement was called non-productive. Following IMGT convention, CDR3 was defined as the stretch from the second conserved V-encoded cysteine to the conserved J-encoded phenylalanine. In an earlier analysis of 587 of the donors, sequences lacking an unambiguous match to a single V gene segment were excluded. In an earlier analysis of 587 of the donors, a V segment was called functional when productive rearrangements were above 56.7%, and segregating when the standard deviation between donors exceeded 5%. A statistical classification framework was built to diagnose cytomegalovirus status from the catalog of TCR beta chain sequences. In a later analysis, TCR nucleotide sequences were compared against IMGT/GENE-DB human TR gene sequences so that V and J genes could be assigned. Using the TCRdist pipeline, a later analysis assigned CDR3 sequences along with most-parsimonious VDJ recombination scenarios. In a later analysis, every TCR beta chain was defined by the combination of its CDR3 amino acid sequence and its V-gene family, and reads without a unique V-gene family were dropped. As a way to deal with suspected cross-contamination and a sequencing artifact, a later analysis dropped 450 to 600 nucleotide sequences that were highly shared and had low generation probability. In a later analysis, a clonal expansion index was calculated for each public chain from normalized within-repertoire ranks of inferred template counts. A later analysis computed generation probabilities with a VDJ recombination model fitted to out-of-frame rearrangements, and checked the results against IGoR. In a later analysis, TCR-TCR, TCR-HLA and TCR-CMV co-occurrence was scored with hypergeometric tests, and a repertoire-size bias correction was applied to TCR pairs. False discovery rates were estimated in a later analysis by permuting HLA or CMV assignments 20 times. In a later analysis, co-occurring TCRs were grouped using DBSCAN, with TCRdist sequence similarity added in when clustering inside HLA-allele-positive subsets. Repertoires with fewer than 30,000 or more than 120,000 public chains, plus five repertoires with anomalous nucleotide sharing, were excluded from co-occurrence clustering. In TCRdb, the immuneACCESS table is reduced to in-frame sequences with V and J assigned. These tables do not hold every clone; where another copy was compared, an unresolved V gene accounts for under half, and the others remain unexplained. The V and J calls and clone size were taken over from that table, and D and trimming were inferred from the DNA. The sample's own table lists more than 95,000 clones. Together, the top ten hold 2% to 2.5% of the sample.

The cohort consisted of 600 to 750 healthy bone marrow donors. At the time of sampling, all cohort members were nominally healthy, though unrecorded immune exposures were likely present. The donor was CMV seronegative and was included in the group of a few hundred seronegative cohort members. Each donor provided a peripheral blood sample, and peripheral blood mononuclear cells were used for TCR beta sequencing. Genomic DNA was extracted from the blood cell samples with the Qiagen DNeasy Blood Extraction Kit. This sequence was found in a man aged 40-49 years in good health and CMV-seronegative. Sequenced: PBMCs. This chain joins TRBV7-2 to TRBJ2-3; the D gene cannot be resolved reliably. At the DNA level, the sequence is TGTGCCAGCAGCCTACCGATGTTGGGCACAGATACGCAGTATTTT. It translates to CASSLPMLGTDTQYF.